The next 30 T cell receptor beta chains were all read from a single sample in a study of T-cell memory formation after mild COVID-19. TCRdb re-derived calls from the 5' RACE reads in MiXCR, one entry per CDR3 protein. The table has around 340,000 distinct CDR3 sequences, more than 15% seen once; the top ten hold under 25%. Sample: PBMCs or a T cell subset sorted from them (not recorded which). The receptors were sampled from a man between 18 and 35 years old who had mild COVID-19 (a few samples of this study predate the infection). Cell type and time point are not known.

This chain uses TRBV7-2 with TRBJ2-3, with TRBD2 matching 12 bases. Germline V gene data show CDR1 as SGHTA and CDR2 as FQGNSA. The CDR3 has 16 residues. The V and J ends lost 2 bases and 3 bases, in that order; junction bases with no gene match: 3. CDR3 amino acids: CASSLWLAGGTDTQYF. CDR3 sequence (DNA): TGTGCCAGCAGCTTATGGCTAGCGGGGGGGACAGATACGCAGTATTTT.

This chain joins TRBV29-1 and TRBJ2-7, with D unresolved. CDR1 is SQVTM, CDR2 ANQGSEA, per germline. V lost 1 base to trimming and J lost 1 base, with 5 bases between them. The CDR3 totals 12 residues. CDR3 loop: CSVEAGSYEQYF. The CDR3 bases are TGCAGCGTTGAAGCAGGTTCCTACGAGCAGTACTTC.

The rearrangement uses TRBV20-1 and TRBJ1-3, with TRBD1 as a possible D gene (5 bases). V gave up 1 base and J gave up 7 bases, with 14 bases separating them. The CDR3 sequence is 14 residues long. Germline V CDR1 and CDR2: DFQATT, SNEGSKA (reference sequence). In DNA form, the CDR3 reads TGCAGTGCTAGAGGGGAAAGGGGATTCAACACCATATATTTT. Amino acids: CSARGERGFNTIYF.

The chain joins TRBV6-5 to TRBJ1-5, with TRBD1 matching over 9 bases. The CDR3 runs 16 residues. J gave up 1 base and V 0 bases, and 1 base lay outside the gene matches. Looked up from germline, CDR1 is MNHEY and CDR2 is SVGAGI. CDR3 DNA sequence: TGTGCCAGCAGTTACTCGGGACAGGGAAGCAATCAGCCCCAGCATTTT. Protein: CASSYSGQGSNQPQHF.

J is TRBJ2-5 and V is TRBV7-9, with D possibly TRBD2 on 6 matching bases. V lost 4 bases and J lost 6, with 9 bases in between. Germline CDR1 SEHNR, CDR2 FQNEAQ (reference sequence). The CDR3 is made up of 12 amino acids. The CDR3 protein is CASSSGGKTQYF. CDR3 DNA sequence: TGTGCCAGCAGCTCCGGGGGTAAGACCCAGTACTTC.

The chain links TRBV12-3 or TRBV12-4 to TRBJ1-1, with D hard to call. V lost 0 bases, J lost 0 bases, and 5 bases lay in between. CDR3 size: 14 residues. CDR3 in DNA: TGTGCCAGCAGTTTAGCGTCGGTGAACACTGAAGCTTTCTTT. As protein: CASSLASVNTEAFF.

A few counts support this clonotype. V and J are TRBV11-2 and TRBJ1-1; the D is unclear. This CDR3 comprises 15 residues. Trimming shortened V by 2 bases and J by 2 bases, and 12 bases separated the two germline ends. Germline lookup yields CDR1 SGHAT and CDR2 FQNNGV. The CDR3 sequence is CASSLPPDGNTEAFF. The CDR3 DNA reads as TGTGCCAGCAGCTTACCTCCGGACGGCAACACTGAAGCTTTCTTT.

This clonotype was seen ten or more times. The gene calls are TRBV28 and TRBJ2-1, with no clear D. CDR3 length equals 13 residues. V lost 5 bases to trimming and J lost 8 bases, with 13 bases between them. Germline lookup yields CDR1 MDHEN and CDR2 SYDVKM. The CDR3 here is CASSNYGVDEQFF. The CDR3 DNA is TGTGCCAGCAGTAATTATGGGGTCGATGAGCAGTTCTTC.

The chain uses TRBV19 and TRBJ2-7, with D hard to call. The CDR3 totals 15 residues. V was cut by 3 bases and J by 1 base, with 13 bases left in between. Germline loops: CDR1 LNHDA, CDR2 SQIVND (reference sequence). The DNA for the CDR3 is TGTGCCAGTAGTATGAGTCTTGCAACTTCCTACGAGCAGTACTTC. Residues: CASSMSLATSYEQYF. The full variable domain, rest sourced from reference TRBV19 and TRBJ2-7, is DGGITQSPKYLFRKEGQNVTLSCEQNLNHDAMYWYRQDPGQGLRLIYYSQIVNDFQKGDIAEGYSVSREKKESFPLTVTSAQKNPTAFYLCASSMSLATSYEQYFGPGTRLTVT.

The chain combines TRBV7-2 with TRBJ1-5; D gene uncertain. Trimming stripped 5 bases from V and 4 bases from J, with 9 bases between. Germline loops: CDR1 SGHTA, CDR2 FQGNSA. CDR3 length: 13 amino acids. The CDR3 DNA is TGTGCCAGCAGCCCACGACTGAATCAGCCCCAGCATTTT. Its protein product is CASSPRLNQPQHF. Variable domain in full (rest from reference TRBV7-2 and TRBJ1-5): GAGVSQSPSNKVTEKGKDVELRCDPISGHTALYWYRQSLGQGLEFLIYFQGNSAPDKSGLPSDRFSAERTGGSVSTLTIQRTQQEDSAVYLCASSPRLNQPQHFGDGTRLSIL.

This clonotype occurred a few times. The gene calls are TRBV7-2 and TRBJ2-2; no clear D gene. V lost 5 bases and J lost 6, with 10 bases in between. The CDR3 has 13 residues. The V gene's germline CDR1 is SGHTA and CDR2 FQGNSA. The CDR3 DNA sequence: TGTGCCAGCAGCCCCGGGCCGCCCGGGGAGCTGTTTTTT. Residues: CASSPGPPGELFF.

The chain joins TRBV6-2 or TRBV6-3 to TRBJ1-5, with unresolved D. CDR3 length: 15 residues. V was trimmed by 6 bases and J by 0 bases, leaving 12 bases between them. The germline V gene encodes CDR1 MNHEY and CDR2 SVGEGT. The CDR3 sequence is CASRVDGSSNQPQHF. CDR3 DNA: TGTGCCAGCAGGGTTGATGGGTCTAGCAATCAGCCCCAGCATTTT.

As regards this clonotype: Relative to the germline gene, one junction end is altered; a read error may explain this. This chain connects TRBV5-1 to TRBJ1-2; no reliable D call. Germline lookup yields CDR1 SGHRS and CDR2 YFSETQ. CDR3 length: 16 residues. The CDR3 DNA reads TGCGCCAGCAGCGACATCCCAGGAGACCCTAACTATCGCTACACCTTC. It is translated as CASSDIPGDPNYRYTF.

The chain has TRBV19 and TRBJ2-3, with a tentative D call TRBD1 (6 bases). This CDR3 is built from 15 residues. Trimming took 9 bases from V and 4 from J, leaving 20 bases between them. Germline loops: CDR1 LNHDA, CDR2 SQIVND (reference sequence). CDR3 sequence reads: CASRRDTGGPDTQYF. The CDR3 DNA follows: TGTGCCAGCCGCCGGGACACTGGGGGTCCAGATACGCAGTATTTT.

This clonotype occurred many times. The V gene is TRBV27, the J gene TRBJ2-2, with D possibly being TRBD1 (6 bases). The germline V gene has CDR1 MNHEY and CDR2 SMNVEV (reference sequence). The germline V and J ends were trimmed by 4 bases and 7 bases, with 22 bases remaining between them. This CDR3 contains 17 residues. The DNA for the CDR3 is TGTGCCAGCAGTTCGCCGGAAACAGGGATGGGCGGCGGGGAGCTGTTTTTT. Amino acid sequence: CASSSPETGMGGGELFF.

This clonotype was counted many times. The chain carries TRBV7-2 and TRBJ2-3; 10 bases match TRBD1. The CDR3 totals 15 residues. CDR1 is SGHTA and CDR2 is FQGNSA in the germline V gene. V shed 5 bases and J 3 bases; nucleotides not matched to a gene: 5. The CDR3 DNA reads TGTGCCAGCAGCCTCGGGACAGGGGTAACAGATACGCAGTATTTT. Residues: CASSLGTGVTDTQYF.

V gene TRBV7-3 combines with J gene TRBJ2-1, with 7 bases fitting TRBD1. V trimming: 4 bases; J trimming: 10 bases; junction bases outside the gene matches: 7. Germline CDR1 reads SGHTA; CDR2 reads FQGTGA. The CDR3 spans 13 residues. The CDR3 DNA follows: TGTGCCAGCAGCTCGAACAGGGGTCAGGAGCAGTTCTTC. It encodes CASSSNRGQEQFF.

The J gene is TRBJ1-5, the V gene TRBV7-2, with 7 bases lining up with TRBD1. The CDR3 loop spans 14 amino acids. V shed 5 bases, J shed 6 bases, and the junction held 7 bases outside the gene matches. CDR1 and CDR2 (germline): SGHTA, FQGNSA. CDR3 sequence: CASSKDRFGQPQHF. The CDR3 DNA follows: TGTGCCAGCAGCAAGGACAGGTTCGGTCAGCCCCAGCATTTT.

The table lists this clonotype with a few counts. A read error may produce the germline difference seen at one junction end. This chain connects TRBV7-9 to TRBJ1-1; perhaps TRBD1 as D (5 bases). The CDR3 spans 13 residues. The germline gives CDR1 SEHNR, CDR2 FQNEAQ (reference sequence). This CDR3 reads CASSSLGRGSKSF. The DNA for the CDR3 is TGTGCCAGCAGCTCCTTGGGACGGGGATCCAAGAGTTTT.

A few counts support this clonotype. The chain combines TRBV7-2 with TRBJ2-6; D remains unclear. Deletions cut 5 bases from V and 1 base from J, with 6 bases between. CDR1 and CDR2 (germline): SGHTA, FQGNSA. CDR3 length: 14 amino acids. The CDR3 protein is CASSLKSGANVLTF. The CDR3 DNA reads TGTGCCAGCAGCCTTAAATCTGGGGCCAACGTCCTGACTTTC.

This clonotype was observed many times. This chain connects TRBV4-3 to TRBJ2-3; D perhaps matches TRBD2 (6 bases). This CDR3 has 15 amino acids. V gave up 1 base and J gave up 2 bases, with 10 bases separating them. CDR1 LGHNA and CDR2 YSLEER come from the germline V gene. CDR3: CASSQGGEVTDTQYF. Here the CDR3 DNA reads TGCGCCAGCAGCCAAGGGGGGGAGGTCACAGATACGCAGTATTTT.

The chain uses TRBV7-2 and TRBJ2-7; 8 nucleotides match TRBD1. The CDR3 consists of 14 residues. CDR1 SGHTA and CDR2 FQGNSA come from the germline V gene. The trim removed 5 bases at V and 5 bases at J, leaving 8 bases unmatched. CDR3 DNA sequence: TGTGCCAGCAGCAGTCCGGGACAGGAAGACGAGCAGTACTTC. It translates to CASSSPGQEDEQYF.

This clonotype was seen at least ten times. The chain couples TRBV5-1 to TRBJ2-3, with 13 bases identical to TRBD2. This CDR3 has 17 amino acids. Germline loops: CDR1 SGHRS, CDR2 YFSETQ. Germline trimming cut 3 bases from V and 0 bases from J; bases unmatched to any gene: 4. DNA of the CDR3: TGCGCCAGCAGCTCCGGGACTAGCGGGAAGAGCACAGATACGCAGTATTTT. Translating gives CASSSGTSGKSTDTQYF.

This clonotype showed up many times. CDR3 residues: CASSMGLAGVTDTQYF. In nucleotides, the CDR3 is TGTGCCAGCAGCATGGGACTAGCGGGGGTAACAGATACGCAGTATTTT. The J gene is TRBJ2-3, the V gene TRBV9, with 14 bases identical to TRBD2. This CDR3 is 16 amino acids long. J was trimmed by 3 bases and V by 4 bases; bases with no gene match: 4. Germline loops: CDR1 SGDLS, CDR2 YYNGEE. Complete variable domain (other parts from reference TRBV9 and TRBJ2-3): DSGVTQTPKHLITATGQRVTLRCSPRSGDLSVYWYQQSLDQGLQFLIQYYNGEERAKGNILERFSAQQFPDLHSELNLSSLELGDSALYFCASSMGLAGVTDTQYFGPGTRLTVL.

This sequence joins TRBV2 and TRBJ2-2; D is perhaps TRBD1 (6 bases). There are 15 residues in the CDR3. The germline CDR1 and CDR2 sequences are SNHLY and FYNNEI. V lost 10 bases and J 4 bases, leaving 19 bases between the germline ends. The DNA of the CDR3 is TGTGCCACCCGTTTATTGGGGACAAGCACCGGGGAGCTGTTTTTT. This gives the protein CATRLLGTSTGELFF.

The CDR3 here is CATKPASGEKLFF. CDR3 nucleotide sequence: TGTGCCACCAAACCCGCATCGGGAGAAAAACTGTTTTTT. The chain couples TRBV15 to TRBJ1-4; D unclear. The CDR3 is 13 amino acids. V shed 7 bases and J shed 8 bases, with 14 bases lying between them. In germline, CDR1 is LNHNV, CDR2 YYDKDF (reference sequence).

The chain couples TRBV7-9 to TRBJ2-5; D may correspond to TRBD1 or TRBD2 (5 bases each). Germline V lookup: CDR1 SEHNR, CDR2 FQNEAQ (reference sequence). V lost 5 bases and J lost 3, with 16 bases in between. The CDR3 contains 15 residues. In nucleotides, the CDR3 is TGTGCCAGCAGCGTAGTGGGGACCGATGAAGAGACCCAGTACTTC. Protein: CASSVVGTDEETQYF.

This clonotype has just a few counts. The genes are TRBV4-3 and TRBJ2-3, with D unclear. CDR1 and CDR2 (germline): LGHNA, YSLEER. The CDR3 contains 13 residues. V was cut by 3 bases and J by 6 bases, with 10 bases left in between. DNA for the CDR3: TGCGCCAGCAGCCAGACCATAAGCGATACGCAGTATTTT. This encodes CASSQTISDTQYF.

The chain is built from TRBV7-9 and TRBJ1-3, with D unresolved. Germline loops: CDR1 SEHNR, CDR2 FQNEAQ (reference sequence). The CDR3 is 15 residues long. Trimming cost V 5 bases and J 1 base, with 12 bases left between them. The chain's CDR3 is CASSMDPGSGNTIYF. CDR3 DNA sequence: TGTGCCAGCAGCATGGACCCTGGATCTGGAAACACCATATATTTT.

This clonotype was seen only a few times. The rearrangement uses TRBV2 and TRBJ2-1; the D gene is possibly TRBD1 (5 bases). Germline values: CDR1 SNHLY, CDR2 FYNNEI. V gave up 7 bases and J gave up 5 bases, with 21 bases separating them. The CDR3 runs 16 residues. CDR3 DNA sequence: TGTGCCAGCACCCCAGAGCAGGGTTACCGGGACAATGAGCAGTTCTTC. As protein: CASTPEQGYRDNEQFF.